This T cell receptor beta chain originates from a study of neurological immune-mediated disorders. Study details: The 35 or so multiple sclerosis patients comprised 31 relapsing-remitting and 3 secondary progressive cases. Broader study findings: The most TCR clonal expansion was seen in HTLV-1-associated myelopathy, and the least was seen in multiple sclerosis, which fell below healthy controls. Repertoires from 18 of 34 multiple sclerosis patients grouped phylogenetically into a related-CDR3 cluster, suggesting a possible signature.

The team produced cDNA through 5'RACE using 10-nucleotide random UMIs. TCRdb recomputed calls from the 5' RACE reads with MiXCR, one row per CDR3 protein. The table includes 81,000 or so distinct CDR3 sequences, less than 5.5% detected once. The CDR3 consists of 16 residues. The ends were cut back, 1 base at V and 1 base at J, with 13 bases in the middle. This clonotype was detected ten times or more. Its specificity is not known. J is TRBJ1-1 and V is TRBV12-3 or TRBV12-4; D uncertain. The sequenced sample consisted of PBMCs. The clonotype originates from a woman aged 25 to 39 with multiple sclerosis. CDR3: CASSLGWNTPNTEAFF. Written as DNA, the CDR3 is TGTGCCAGCAGTTTAGGGTGGAACACTCCGAACACTGAAGCTTTCTTT.